This is a list of T cell receptor beta chains from one sample in a study of beta chain features in type 1 diabetes. This table comes from immunoSEQ multiplex PCR, and its TCRdb copy is limited to in-frame clones, with some not included. The sample records around 110,000 clones, about a sixth being singletons. Specimen: central memory CD4+ T cells from blood. The receptors originated from a man in his thirties or forties with type 1 diabetes. The CDR3 runs from the conserved cysteine through the conserved F or W. A D gene is named only where the DNA matches it firmly. Some rows have no size entry. The others give once, few or many, or a class for an expanded clone.

>TRBJ2-3|.|few|TRBV5-1
TGCGCCAGCAGCTTCTTCACAGATACGCAGTATTTT
CASSFFTDTQYF
>TRBJ2-1|.|.|TRBV7-8
TGTGCCAGCAGCTCGGTCTCCCTTCAAAACAATGAGCAGTTCTTC
CASSSVSLQNNEQFF
>TRBJ2-5|TRBD1|few|TRBV19
TGTGCCAGTAGCCTACAGGGGGCGCTTGGTGAGACCCAGTACTTC
CASSLQGALGETQYF
>TRBJ1-3|.|.|TRBV30
TGTGCCTGGAGTACATTGGGAAACACCATATATTTT
CAWSTLGNTIYF
>TRBJ2-5|TRBD2|.|TRBV2
TGTGCCAGCAGTTCGCTGACTAGCGCAGAGACCCAGTACTTC
CASSSLTSAETQYF
>TRBJ2-3|.|many|TRBV9
TGTGCCAGCAGCCCCCGGACCACGGCAGATACGCAGTATTTT
CASSPRTTADTQYF
>TRBJ2-5|.|.|TRBV5-1
TGCGCCAGCAGCGTACAGGGTCCGACCGAGACCCAGTACTTC
CASSVQGPTETQYF
>TRBJ1-1|.|.|TRBV18
TGTGCCAGCTCACCCGTGGGGGAGGCTGAAGCTTTCTTT
CASSPVGEAEAFF
>TRBJ2-1|TRBD2|.|TRBV7-2
TGTGCCAGCAGCTCGACTAGCACCTCCTACAATGAGCAGTTCTTC
CASSSTSTSYNEQFF
>TRBJ1-3|.|few|TRBV7-2
TGTGCCAGCAAGGGAGAGGGCGGCTCTGGAAACACCATATATTTT
CASKGEGGSGNTIYF
>TRBJ2-7|TRBD1|.|TRBV19
TGTGCCAGTAGTCCAGTACGGGACAGCTACGAGCAGTACTTC
CASSPVRDSYEQYF
>TRBJ1-2|TRBD1|.|TRBV7-2
TGTGCCAGCAGCTTCAAGGGGGCTGGTGGCTACACCTTC
CASSFKGAGGYTF
>TRBJ2-5|TRBD1|few|TRBV5-1
TGCGCCAGCAGTGGACAGGGGTTGATTCAAGAGACCCAGTACTTC
CASSGQGLIQETQYF
>TRBJ2-1|TRBD1|few|TRBV7-9
TGTGCCAGCAGCTTGACAGGGAGACTGGGTGAGCAGTTCTTC
CASSLTGRLGEQFF
>TRBJ2-2|.|.|TRBV11-2
TGTGCCAGCAGCAACCCCTCGGGGCAGATATACACCGGGGAGCTGTTTTTT
CASSNPSGQIYTGELFF
>TRBJ2-3|TRBD2|few|TRBV28
TGTGCCAGCAGCTTGCTAGCGGGGGCCTACACAGATACGCAGTATTTT
CASSLLAGAYTDTQYF
>TRBJ2-1|.|medium-sized|TRBV16
TGTGCCAGCAGCCAATCTTCAGGCATCGATGAGCAGTTCTTC
CASSQSSGIDEQFF
>TRBJ2-3|.|few|TRBV7-2
TGTGCCAGCAGCTTAGGGACGTGGGGCCCCAGCACAGATACGCAGTATTTT
CASSLGTWGPSTDTQYF
>TRBJ2-7|.|few|TRBV5-1
TGCGCCAGCAGCTTGTCTCTGGGGGCCTACGAGCAGTACTTC
CASSLSLGAYEQYF
>TRBJ1-2|.|few|TRBV9
TGTGCCAGCAGCGTAGGAAAAGGGCCTAACTATGGCTACACCTTC
CASSVGKGPNYGYTF
>TRBJ2-1|TRBD1|.|TRBV15
TGTGCCACCAGCCCTGGACCGGGACAGGGGTATGGAAGCTCCTACAATGAGCAGTTCTTC
CATSPGPGQGYGSSYNEQFF
>TRBJ1-6|.|.|TRBV5-1
TGCGCCAGCAGCTCCCAGGGTTATAATTCACCCCTCCACTTT
CASSSQGYNSPLHF
>TRBJ2-4|.|few|TRBV30
TGTGCCTGTAGGGACCGGGGCAAAAACATTCAGTACTTC
CACRDRGKNIQYF
>TRBJ1-2|TRBD1|few|TRBV13
TGTGCCAGCAGCCTCGACAGGGAAAGCGGCTACACCTTC
CASSLDRESGYTF
>TRBJ2-5|TRBD2|.|TRBV11-3
TGTGCCAGCAGCTTAAATAGCGGGGGCCGCCAGAACTTC
CASSLNSGGRQNF
>TRBJ2-5|.|few|TRBV7-7
TGTGCTAGCAGCACTACCGGGGGAACCCAGTACTTC
CASSTTGGTQYF
>TRBJ1-2|.|few|TRBV7-2
TGTGCCAGCAGCTTAATGCAACAGGGATGGAATGGCTACACCTTC
CASSLMQQGWNGYTF